Given below is one T cell receptor beta chain in context. The data were obtained in a study of cytomegalovirus exposure and HLA in healthy donors. This CDR3 has 16 residues. The V gene lost 4 bases and the J gene lost 3 bases, with 22 bases spanning the gap. CDR1 is GTSNPN and CDR2 is SVGIG in the germline V gene (reference sequence). The study ran its PCR with 60 Vbeta and 13 Jbeta primers. The assay was immunoSEQ multiplex PCR, and TCRdb's table has in-frame clones only and misses some. The table has around 180,000 clones, around 87% seen once; the top ten hold 1.5% to 2%. The TCR was taken from a young woman in good health and CMV-seronegative. Source material: PBMCs. The chain links TRBV30 to TRBJ2-7; TRBD1 is a possible D gene (5 bases). The chain's CDR3 is CAWKLASQGHRYEQYF. CDR3 in DNA: TGTGCCTGGAAATTAGCATCGCAGGGCCATCGCTACGAGCAGTACTTC.